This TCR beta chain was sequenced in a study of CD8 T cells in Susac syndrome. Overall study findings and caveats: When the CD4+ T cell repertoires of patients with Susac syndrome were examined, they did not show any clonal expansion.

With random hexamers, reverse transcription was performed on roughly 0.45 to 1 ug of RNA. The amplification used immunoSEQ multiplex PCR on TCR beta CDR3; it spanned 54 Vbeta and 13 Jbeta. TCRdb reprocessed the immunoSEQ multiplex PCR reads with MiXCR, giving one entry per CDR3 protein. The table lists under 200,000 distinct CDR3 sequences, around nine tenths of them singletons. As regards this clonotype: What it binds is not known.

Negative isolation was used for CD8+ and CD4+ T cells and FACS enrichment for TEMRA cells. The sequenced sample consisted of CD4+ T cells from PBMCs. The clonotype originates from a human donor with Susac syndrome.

CDR3 residues: CSATRGGTQYF. CDR3 DNA sequence: TGCAGTGCTACCAGGGGAGGGACCCAGTACTTC. J is TRBJ2-5 and V is TRBV20-1; D tentatively fits TRBD1 or TRBD2 (6 bases each). Trimming shortened V by 4 bases and J by 7 bases, and 10 bases separated the two germline ends. The CDR3 has 11 amino acids. Germline assignment: CDR1 DFQATT and CDR2 SNEGSKA (reference sequence).